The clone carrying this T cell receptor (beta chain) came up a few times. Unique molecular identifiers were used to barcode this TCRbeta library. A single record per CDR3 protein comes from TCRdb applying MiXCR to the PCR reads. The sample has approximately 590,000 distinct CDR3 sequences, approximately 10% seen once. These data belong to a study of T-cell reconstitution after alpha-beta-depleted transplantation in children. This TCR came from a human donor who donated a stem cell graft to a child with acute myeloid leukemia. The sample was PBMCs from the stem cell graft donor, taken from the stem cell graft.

CDR3 protein: CASSSISQGSYEQYF. The CDR3 DNA sequence: TGTGCCAGCTCATCCATAAGCCAGGGGTCCTACGAGCAGTACTTC. The chain carries TRBV18 and TRBJ2-7; D is perhaps TRBD1 (6 bases). The germline gives CDR1 KGHSH, CDR2 LQKENI. The CDR3 totals 15 residues. V dropped 5 bases and J dropped 1 base, with 15 bases sitting between them.